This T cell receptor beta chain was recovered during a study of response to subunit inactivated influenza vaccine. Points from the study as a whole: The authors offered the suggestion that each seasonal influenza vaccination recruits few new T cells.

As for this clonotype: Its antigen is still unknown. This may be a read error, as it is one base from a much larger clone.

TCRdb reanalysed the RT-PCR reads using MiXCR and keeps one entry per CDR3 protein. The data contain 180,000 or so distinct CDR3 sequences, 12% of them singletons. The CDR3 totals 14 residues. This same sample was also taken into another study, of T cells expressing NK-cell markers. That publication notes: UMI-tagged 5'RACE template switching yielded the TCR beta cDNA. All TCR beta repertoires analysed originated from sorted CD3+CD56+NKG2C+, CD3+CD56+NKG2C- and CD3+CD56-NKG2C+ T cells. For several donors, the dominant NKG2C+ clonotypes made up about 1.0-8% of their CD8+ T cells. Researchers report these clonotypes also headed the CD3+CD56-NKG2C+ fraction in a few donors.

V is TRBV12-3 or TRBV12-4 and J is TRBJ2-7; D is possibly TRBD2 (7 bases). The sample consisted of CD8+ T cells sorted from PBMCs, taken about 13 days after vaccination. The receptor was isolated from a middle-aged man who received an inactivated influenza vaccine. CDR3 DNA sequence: TGTGCCAGCAGTCCCGGGGGGCCTGCCTACGACCAGTACTTC. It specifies CASSPGGPAYDQYF.